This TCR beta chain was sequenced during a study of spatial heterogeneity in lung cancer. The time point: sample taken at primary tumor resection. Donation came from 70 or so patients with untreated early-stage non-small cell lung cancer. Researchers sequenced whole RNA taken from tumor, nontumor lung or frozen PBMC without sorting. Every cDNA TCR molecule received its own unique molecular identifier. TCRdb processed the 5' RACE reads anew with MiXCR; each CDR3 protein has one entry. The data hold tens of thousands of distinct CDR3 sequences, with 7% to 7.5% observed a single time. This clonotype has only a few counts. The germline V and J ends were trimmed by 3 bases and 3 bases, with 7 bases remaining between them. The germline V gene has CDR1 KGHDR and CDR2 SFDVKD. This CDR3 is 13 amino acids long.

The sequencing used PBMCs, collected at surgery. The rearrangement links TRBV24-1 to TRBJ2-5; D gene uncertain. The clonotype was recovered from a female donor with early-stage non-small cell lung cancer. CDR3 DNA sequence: TGTGCCACCAGTGATGGCAGTGAAGAGACCCAGTACTTC. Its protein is CATSDGSEETQYF.